The 22 T cell receptor beta chains below come from one sample, sequenced in a study of regulatory T cells in long-lasting Graves disease. Arm-PCR of CDR3 regions and iRepertoire HTBI primers were the basis on which TCR beta libraries were built. Via MiXCR, TCRdb re-called the multiplex PCR reads, giving one row per CDR3 protein. This table holds roughly 400,000 distinct CDR3 sequences, 20% to 25% found once. As for time point: persistent/refractory GD, antithyroid drugs over 5 years with positive TRAb. The TCR library was made from RNA that had been extracted from PBMCs in TRIzol. This material consisted of peripheral blood mononuclear cells (PBMCs), taken when the disease was refractory, from a patient treated with antithyroid drugs. The receptors were gathered from a female donor with Graves disease.

This chain joins TRBV14 and TRBJ2-5; possibly TRBD1 or TRBD2 for D (5 bases each). The CDR3 spans 17 residues. V was pared by 3 bases and J by 4 bases, with 21 bases between. CDR1 is SGHDN and CDR2 is FVKESK in the germline V gene. For the CDR3, the DNA is TGTGCCAGCAGCCAGCTCACTTTCCAGTGGGGGATAGAGACCCAGTACTTC. It specifies CASSQLTFQWGIETQYF.

The rearrangement uses TRBV28 and TRBJ1-6, with D perhaps matching TRBD1 (5 bases). Trimming left V 7 bases short and J 1 base short, with 17 bases between. The CDR3 runs 17 residues. The germline CDR1 and CDR2 sequences are MDHEN and SYDVKM. The CDR3 is CASTPTRGASYNSPLHF. The CDR3, as DNA: TGTGCCAGCACTCCCACAAGGGGTGCGTCCTATAATTCACCCCTCCACTTT. The full variable domain, with the rest looked up from reference TRBV28 and TRBJ1-6, is DVKVTQSSRYLVKRTGEKVFLECVQDMDHENMFWYRQDPGLGLRLIYFSYDVKMKEKGDIPEGYSVSREKKERFSLILESASTNQTSMYLCASTPTRGASYNSPLHFGNGTRLTVT.

This clonotype appeared once. The J gene is TRBJ2-1, the V gene TRBV7-9; TRBD1 agrees at 7 bases. The CDR3 spans 12 residues. After removal of 4 bases from V and 6 bases from J, the junction contained 0 bases not matched to a gene. Germline V gives CDR1 SEHNR, CDR2 FQNEAQ (reference sequence). CDR3 sequence (DNA): TGTGCCAGCAGCTACAGGGGCAATGAGCAGTTCTTC. Translation: CASSYRGNEQFF.

For the CDR3, the DNA is TGTGCCAGCAGTCTGATAGGACAGCCTAACTATGGCTACACCTTC. This codes for CASSLIGQPNYGYTF. The rearrangement links TRBV12-3 or TRBV12-4 to TRBJ1-2; tentatively, D is TRBD1 (6 bases). The CDR3 consists of 15 residues. V was pared by 5 bases and J by 0 bases, with 13 bases between.

Ten or more counts support this clonotype. The CDR3 sequence is CASGTSGPYYHEQYF. The DNA for the CDR3 is TGTGCCAGCGGTACCTCCGGGCCTTACTACCACGAGCAGTACTTC. J is TRBJ2-7 and V is TRBV12-3 or TRBV12-4; D is unclear. Trimming pared 8 bases from V and 5 bases from J, leaving 22 bases between. This CDR3 contains 15 residues.

With respect to this clonotype: A read error may explain this, as a much larger clone is one base away. The CDR3 carries no conserved terminal phenylalanine or tryptophan, so it likely arises from a read error. This rearrangement joins TRBV7-9 to TRBJ1-5; 9 bases fit TRBD1. The CDR3 has 15 residues. The junction had 4 bases not matched to a gene; V was cut back by 5 bases and J by 2 bases. Germline CDR1 reads SEHNR; CDR2 reads FQNEAQ (reference sequence). CDR3 sequence (DNA): TGTGCCAGCAGCCCGGGACAGGGCGGCAATCAGCCCCAGCATCTT. Protein product: CASSPGQGGNQPQHL.

The chain uses TRBV27 and TRBJ1-2, with D possibly matching TRBD1 (6 bases). Germline values: CDR1 MNHEY, CDR2 SMNVEV (reference sequence). This CDR3 is 15 amino acids long. The germline V and J ends were trimmed by 5 bases and 1 base, with 14 bases remaining between them. DNA for the CDR3: TGTGCCAGCAGTCCCACCCTACAGGGTAACTATGGCTACACCTTC. Amino acid sequence: CASSPTLQGNYGYTF.

This clonotype was found many times. The J gene is TRBJ2-7, the V gene TRBV27; TRBD1 or TRBD2 may be the D gene (5 bases each). The germline V gene has CDR1 MNHEY and CDR2 SMNVEV (reference sequence). V gave up 0 bases and J gave up 0 bases, with 18 bases separating them. This CDR3 spans 18 amino acids. The CDR3 DNA reads as TGTGCCAGCAGTTTATCAGGCCAGGGACCAACGTACTCCTACGAGCAGTACTTC. Its translation: CASSLSGQGPTYSYEQYF.

This clonotype was detected only a few times. The rearrangement joins TRBV5-1 to TRBJ1-5; D remains ambiguous. Germline values: CDR1 SGHRS, CDR2 YFSETQ. The CDR3 is 15 residues long. Deletions cut 0 bases from V and 4 bases from J, with 11 bases between. CDR3 bases: TGCGCCAGCAGCTTGGCCGGTTTGGGTAATCAGCCCCAGCATTTT. The encoded protein is CASSLAGLGNQPQHF.

This clonotype was seen a handful of times. This chain uses TRBV20-1 with TRBJ2-5; D might be TRBD1 or TRBD2, each matching 6 bases. Between the trimmed V and J ends, which lost 6 bases and 4 bases, there was a span of 18 bases. Germline lookup yields CDR1 DFQATT and CDR2 SNEGSKA (reference sequence). CDR3 length: 14 amino acids. CDR3 sequence: CSATRTAGGETQYF. DNA of the CDR3: TGCAGTGCAACGAGGACAGCCGGGGGAGAGACCCAGTACTTC.

The genes are TRBV10-3 and TRBJ2-7, with D unclear. CDR3 length: 14 amino acids. Trimming removed 6 bases from V and 1 base from J, with 13 bases in between. CDR1 is ENHRY, CDR2 SYGVKD, per germline. DNA of the CDR3: TGTGCCATCAGGGCAGACACGCCGTCCTACGAGCAGTACTTC. It yields the protein CAIRADTPSYEQYF.

The chain couples TRBV12-3 or TRBV12-4 to TRBJ1-2; 9 bases are shared with TRBD1. With V trimmed by 3 bases and J by 0 bases, 5 bases remained unmatched. The CDR3 sequence is 16 residues long. The chain's CDR3 is CASSLGGTGTNYGYTF. CDR3 bases: TGTGCCAGCAGTTTGGGTGGGACAGGGACTAACTATGGCTACACCTTC.

The chain recombines TRBV6-5 with TRBJ2-1; no definite D call. Germline CDR1 MNHEY, CDR2 SVGAGI. The CDR3 is 15 residues long. Deletions cut 4 bases from V and 1 base from J, with 11 bases between. DNA for the CDR3: TGTGCCAGCAGTTCCTCGACGGATTCCTACAATGAGCAGTTCTTC. Protein product: CASSSSTDSYNEQFF.

This clonotype was counted at least ten times. J is TRBJ2-4 and V is TRBV27; a weak D match, TRBD1 (5 bases). Germline V gives CDR1 MNHEY, CDR2 SMNVEV (reference sequence). This CDR3 is 13 amino acids long. Deletions cut 5 bases from V and 6 bases from J, with 11 bases between. CDR3 sequence: CASSSTGLNIQYF. In DNA, the CDR3 is TGTGCCAGCAGTAGCACAGGTCTAAACATTCAGTACTTC.

The chain carries TRBV19 and TRBJ2-7; 9 positions agree with TRBD2. The J segment lost 3 bases and the V segment lost 5 bases, leaving 11 bases of the junction unmatched. CDR3 length equals 16 residues. Germline V lookup: CDR1 LNHDA, CDR2 SQIVND (reference sequence). The CDR3 DNA is TGTGCCAGTAGTGACCTCGGGGTAGCGGGGGACTACGAGCAGTACTTC. The encoded protein is CASSDLGVAGDYEQYF. Filled out from reference TRBV19 and TRBJ2-7, the complete variable domain reads DGGITQSPKYLFRKEGQNVTLSCEQNLNHDAMYWYRQDPGQGLRLIYYSQIVNDFQKGDIAEGYSVSREKKESFPLTVTSAQKNPTAFYLCASSDLGVAGDYEQYFGPGTRLTVT.

This clonotype was detected many times. The gene calls are TRBV20-1 and TRBJ2-5; weak D call: TRBD2 (5 bases). The germline V gene encodes CDR1 DFQATT and CDR2 SNEGSKA (reference sequence). The CDR3 is 15 residues long. V gave up 4 bases and J gave up 4 bases, with 19 bases separating them. The CDR3 sequence is CSANGLDLTSETQYF. DNA for the CDR3: TGCAGTGCTAATGGCTTGGACTTGACATCAGAGACCCAGTACTTC.

The chain has TRBV30 and TRBJ2-7, with TRBD2 identical over 14 bases. This CDR3 spans 13 amino acids. Germline lookup yields CDR1 GTSNPN and CDR2 SVGIG (reference sequence). After removal of 6 bases from V and 5 bases from J, the junction contained 3 bases not matched to a gene. Here the CDR3 reads CACRTSGRNEQYF. In DNA, the CDR3 is TGTGCCTGCAGGACTAGCGGGAGGAACGAGCAGTACTTC.

Only a few counts were recorded for this clonotype. This chain joins TRBV19 and TRBJ2-2; TRBD1 might be the D (5 bases). Looked up from germline, CDR1 is LNHDA and CDR2 is SQIVND (reference sequence). The CDR3 covers 12 residues. The V and J ends lost 8 bases and 5 bases respectively, with 9 bases between them. CDR3 DNA: TGTGCCAGTCCAGGGTCTACCGGGGAGCTGTTTTTT. Translating it yields CASPGSTGELFF. The full variable domain, in which reference TRBV19 and TRBJ2-2 provide the parts outside the CDR3, is DGGITQSPKYLFRKEGQNVTLSCEQNLNHDAMYWYRQDPGQGLRLIYYSQIVNDFQKGDIAEGYSVSREKKESFPLTVTSAQKNPTAFYLCASPGSTGELFFGEGSRLTVL.

At least ten counts were recorded for this clonotype. This chain uses TRBV28 with TRBJ1-5; no reliable D call. Germline V lookup: CDR1 MDHEN, CDR2 SYDVKM. This CDR3 is built from 14 residues. Trimming left V 6 bases short and J 7 bases short, with 16 bases between. Here the CDR3 DNA reads TGTGCCAGCAGCCAACCCGACCGATACCAGCCCCAGCATTTT. This sequence encodes CASSQPDRYQPQHF.

The V and J genes are TRBV5-4 and TRBJ2-5, with 12 bases aligning to TRBD2. The germline V gene encodes CDR1 SGHNT and CDR2 YYREEE (reference sequence). V was pared by 3 bases and J by 1 base, with 7 bases of the junction left unmatched. The CDR3 is 17 residues long. This CDR3 is CASSSLTSGRPQETQYF. The CDR3 nucleotides are TGTGCCAGCAGCTCCTTAACTAGCGGGAGGCCCCAAGAGACCCAGTACTTC.

This clonotype was counted many times. The V call is TRBV7-6, the J call TRBJ2-4; D possibly matches TRBD1 or TRBD2 (5 bases each). The V and J ends lost 2 bases and 8 bases respectively, with 16 bases between them. Germline V gene sequence: CDR1 SGHVS, CDR2 FNYEAQ. The CDR3 has 15 amino acids. CDR3 protein: CASSLTGAQEDIQYF. The CDR3 DNA reads TGTGCCAGCAGCTTAACTGGGGCGCAGGAGGACATTCAGTACTTC.

This clonotype appeared a few times. The V gene is TRBV7-9, the J gene TRBJ1-2; a weak D match, TRBD1 (5 bases). Between the trimmed V and J ends, which lost 5 bases and 4 bases, there was a span of 11 bases. Germline CDR1 SEHNR, CDR2 FQNEAQ (reference sequence). The CDR3 runs to 13 residues. The CDR3, as DNA: TGTGCCAGCAGCCTCGACAGTTTCTATGGCTACACCTTC. Its translation is CASSLDSFYGYTF.